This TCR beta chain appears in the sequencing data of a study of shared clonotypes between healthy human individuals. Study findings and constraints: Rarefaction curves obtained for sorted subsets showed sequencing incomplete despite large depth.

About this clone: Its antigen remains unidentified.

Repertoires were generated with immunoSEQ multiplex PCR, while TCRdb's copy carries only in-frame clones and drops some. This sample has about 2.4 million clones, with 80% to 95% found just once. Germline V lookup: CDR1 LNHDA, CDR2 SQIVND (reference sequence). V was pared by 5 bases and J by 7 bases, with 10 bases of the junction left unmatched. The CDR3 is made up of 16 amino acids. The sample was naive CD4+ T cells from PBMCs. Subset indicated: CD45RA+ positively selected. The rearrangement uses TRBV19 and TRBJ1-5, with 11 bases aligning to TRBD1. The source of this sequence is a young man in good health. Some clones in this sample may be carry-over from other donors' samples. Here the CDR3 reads CASSPPGQGVGQPQHF. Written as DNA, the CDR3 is TGTGCCAGTAGTCCACCGGGACAGGGGGTCGGGCAGCCCCAGCATTTT.